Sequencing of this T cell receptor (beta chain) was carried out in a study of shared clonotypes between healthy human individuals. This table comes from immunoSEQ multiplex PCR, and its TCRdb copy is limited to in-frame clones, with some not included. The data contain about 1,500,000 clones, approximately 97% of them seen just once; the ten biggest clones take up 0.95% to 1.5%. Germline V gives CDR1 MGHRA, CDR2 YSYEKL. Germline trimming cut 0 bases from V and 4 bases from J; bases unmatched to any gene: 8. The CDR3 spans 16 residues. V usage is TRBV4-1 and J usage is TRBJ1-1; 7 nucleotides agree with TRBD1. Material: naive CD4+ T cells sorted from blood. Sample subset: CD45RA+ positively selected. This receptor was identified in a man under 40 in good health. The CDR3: CASSQEARGVITEAFF. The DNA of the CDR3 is TGCGCCAGCAGCCAAGAGGCCAGGGGGGTGATCACTGAAGCTTTCTTT.